One T cell receptor (beta chain) is described in this entry. Its antigen is unknown. The source of the sample is a study of cytomegalovirus exposure and HLA in healthy donors. Study conclusions and caveats: When analyzed later, the rates of TCR association showed variation by HLA locus, with DRB1 the most and HLA-C the fewest.

Losses at the gene ends were 6 bases for V and 5 bases for J; bases not matched to a gene: 5. The CDR3 is 14 residues long. Germline V lookup: CDR1 SNHLY, CDR2 FYNNEI. PCR primers comprised 60 Vbeta and 13 Jbeta primers. Sequenced by immunoSEQ multiplex PCR; TCRdb stores in-frame clones only, minus some. The table records 84,000 or so clones, under 80% of them present only once. The sequence derives from a human donor in good health. Sequenced material: PBMCs. This sequence joins TRBV2 and TRBJ2-7; 12 nucleotides agree with TRBD1. The CDR3 DNA reads TGTGCCAGCAGCCGGGACAGGGGGCTAGACGAGCAGTACTTC. Encoded protein: CASSRDRGLDEQYF.